The T cell receptor (beta chain) described here comes from a study of T cell responses to AZD1222 COVID-19 vaccine. Study context: Pooling of second doses given at about 4 or about 12 weeks was done. General study findings and limits: Clonal diversity may have been underestimated, and the donors were mostly white British, with more females than males. Reports indicate that nearly half of spike-specific TCRs are directed at unmutated variant regions.

Germline CDR1 reads SQVTM; CDR2 reads ANQGSEA. The CDR3 consists of 13 residues. Trimming removed 1 base from V and 10 bases from J; junction bases left unmatched: 3. Using immunoSEQ multiplex PCR, the repertoire was profiled, and TCRdb retains in-frame clones only, with some absent. The sample contains some 150,000 clones, about nine tenths of which appear only once. Remarks on this clone: No antigen is known for it.

The chain links TRBV29-1 to TRBJ2-1; 11 bases align to TRBD1. This material consisted of peripheral blood, taken on day 0 of AZD1222 vaccination. The receptor was isolated from an adult in good health. The CDR3 DNA follows: TGCAGCGTTGAAGGGGACAGGGGGAGGGAGCAGTTCTTC. Residues: CSVEGDRGREQFF.